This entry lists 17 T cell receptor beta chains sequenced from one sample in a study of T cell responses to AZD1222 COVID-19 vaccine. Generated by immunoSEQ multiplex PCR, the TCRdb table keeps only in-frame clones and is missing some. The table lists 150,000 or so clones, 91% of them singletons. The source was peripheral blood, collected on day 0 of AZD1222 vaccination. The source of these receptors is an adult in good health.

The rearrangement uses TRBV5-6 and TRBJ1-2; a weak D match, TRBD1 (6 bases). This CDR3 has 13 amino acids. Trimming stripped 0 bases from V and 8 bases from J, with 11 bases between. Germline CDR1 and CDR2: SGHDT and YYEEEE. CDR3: CASSLDRDRGYTF. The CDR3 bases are TGTGCCAGCAGCTTGGACAGGGACCGGGGCTACACCTTC. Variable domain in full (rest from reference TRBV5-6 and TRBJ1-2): DAGVTQSPTHLIKTRGQQVTLRCSPKSGHDTVSWYQQALGQGPQFIFQYYEEEERQRGNFPDRFSGHQFPNYSSELNVNALLLGDSALYLCASSLDRDRGYTFGSGTRLTVV.

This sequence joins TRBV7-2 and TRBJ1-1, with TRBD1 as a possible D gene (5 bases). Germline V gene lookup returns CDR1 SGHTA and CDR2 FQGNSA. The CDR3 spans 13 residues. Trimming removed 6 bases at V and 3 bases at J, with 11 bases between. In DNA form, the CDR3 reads TGTGCCAGCAGTACAGGACTATACACTGAAGCTTTCTTT. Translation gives CASSTGLYTEAFF.

CDR3 sequence: CASSPTHDRGNGYTF. Written as DNA, the CDR3 is TGCGCCAGCAGCCCTACTCACGACAGGGGAAATGGCTACACCTTC. V and J are TRBV4-3 and TRBJ1-2; 8 bases agree with TRBD1. With 4 bases clipped from V and 6 bases from J, the junction kept 10 bases outside the gene matches. CDR3 length: 15 amino acids. In germline, CDR1 is LGHNA, CDR2 YSLEER.

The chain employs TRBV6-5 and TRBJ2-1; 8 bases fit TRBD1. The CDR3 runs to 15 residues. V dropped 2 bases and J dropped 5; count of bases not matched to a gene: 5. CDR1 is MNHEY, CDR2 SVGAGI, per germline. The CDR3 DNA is TGTGCCAGCAGTTACACGGACAGGGAGAACAATGAGCAGTTCTTC. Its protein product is CASSYTDRENNEQFF.

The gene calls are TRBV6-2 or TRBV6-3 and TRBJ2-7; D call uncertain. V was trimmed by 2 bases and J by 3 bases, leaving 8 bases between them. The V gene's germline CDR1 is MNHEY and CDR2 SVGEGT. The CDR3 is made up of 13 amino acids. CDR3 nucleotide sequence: TGTGCCAGCAGTTACAAAGCCCGCTACGAGCAGTACTTC. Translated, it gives CASSYKARYEQYF.

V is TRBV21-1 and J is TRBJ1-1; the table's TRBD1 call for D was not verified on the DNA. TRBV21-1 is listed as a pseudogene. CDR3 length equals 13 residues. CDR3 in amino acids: CASSKVGTGGAFF. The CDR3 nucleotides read TGTGCCAGCAGCAAAGTTGGGACAGGGGGAGCTTTCTTT.

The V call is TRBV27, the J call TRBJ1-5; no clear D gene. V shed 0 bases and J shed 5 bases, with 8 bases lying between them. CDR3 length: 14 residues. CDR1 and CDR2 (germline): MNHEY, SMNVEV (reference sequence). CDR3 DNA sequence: TGTGCCAGCAGTTTATCAGGGAGCTATCAGCCCCAGCATTTT. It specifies CASSLSGSYQPQHF.

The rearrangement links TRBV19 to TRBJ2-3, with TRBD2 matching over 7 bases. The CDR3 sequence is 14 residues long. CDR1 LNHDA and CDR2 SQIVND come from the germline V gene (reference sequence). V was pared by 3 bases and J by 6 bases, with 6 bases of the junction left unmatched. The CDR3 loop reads CASSMGGSFDTQYF. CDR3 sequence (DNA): TGTGCCAGTAGTATGGGCGGGAGTTTCGATACGCAGTATTTT. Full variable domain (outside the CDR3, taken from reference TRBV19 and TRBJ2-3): DGGITQSPKYLFRKEGQNVTLSCEQNLNHDAMYWYRQDPGQGLRLIYYSQIVNDFQKGDIAEGYSVSREKKESFPLTVTSAQKNPTAFYLCASSMGGSFDTQYFGPGTRLTVL.

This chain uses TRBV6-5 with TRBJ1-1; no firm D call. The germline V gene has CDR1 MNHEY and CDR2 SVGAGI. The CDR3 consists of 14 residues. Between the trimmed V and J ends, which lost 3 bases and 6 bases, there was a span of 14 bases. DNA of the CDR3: TGTGCCAGCAGTTATAACTCTTTGTCGGCTGAAGCTTTCTTT. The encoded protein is CASSYNSLSAEAFF.

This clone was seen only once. CDR3 coding DNA: TGTGCCAGCAGTTCCCTGGGACAGGGCCAAGGTGAAGCTTTCTTT. This codes for CASSSLGQGQGEAFF. The chain recombines TRBV27 with TRBJ1-1; 9 nucleotides align to TRBD1. This CDR3 comprises 15 residues. The germline V gene has CDR1 MNHEY and CDR2 SMNVEV (reference sequence). Trimming at V came to 4 bases and at J to 7 bases, leaving 10 bases not matched to a gene.

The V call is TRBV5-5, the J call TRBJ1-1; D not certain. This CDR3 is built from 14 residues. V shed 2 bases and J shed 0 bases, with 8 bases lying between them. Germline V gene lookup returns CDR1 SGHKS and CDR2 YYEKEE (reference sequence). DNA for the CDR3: TGTGCCAGCAGCTTACAGCGTATGAACACTGAAGCTTTCTTT. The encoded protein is CASSLQRMNTEAFF.

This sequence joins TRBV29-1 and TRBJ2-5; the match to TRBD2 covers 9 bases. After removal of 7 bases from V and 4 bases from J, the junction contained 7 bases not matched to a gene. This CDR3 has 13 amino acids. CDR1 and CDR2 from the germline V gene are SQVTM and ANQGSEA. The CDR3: CSGTLAGGETQYF. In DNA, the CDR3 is TGCAGCGGAACACTAGCGGGTGGAGAGACCCAGTACTTC.

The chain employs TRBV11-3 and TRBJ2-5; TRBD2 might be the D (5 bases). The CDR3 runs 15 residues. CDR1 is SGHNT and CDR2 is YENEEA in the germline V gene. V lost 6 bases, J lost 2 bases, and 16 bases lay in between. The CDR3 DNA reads TGTGCCAGCAGTCTTTCGGGAAGTCTGCAAGAGACCCAGTACTTC. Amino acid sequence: CASSLSGSLQETQYF.

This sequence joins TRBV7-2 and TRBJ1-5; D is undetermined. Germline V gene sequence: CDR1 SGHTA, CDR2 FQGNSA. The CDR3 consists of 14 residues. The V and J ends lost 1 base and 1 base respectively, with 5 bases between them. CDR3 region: CASSLESSNQPQHF. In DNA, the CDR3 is TGTGCCAGCAGCTTAGAAAGCAGCAATCAGCCCCAGCATTTT.

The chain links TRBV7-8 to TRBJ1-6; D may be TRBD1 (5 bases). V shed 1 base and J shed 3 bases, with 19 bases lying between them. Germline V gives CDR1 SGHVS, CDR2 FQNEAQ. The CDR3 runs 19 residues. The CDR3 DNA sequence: TGTGCCAGCAGCTTAGAAAGTATGCTGGGGGGGAGCTATAATTCACCCCTCCACTTT. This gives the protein CASSLESMLGGSYNSPLHF.

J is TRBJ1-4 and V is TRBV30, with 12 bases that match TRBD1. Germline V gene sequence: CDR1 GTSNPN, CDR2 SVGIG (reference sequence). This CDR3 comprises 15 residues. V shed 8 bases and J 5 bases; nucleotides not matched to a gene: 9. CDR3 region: CAASGQGAGNEKLFF. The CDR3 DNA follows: TGTGCCGCTTCGGGACAGGGGGCCGGGAATGAAAAACTGTTTTTT. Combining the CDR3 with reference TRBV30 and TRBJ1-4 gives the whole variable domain SQTIHQWPATLVQPVGSPLSLECTVEGTSNPNLYWYRQAAGRGLQLLFYSVGIGQISSEVPQNLSASRPQDRQFILSSKKLLLSDSGFYLCAASGQGAGNEKLFFGSGTQLSVL.

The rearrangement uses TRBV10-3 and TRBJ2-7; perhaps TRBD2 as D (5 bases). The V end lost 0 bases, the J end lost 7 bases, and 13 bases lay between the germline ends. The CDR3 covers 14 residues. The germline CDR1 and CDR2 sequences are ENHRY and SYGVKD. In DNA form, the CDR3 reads TGTGCCATCAGTGAGTCACCCCCGACGGGGGAGCAGTACTTC. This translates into CAISESPPTGEQYF.